This T cell receptor beta chain was recovered during a study of T cell responses to AZD1222 COVID-19 vaccine. Only in-frame clones appear in the TCRdb table, and some are missing; sequencing was by immunoSEQ multiplex PCR. Seen here are approximately 190,000 clones, approximately 91% observed once, and the top ten hold nearly 1%. Germline assignment: CDR1 KGHDR and CDR2 SFDVKD. J lost 2 bases, V lost 5 bases, and 0 bases had no gene match. This CDR3 region has 14 residues. The genes are TRBV24-1 and TRBJ2-7; 12 bases map to TRBD2. Source: peripheral blood, taken on day 0 of AZD1222 vaccination. This receptor was taken from an adult in good health. CDR3 protein: CATSGTSGAYEQYF. For the CDR3, the DNA is TGTGCCACCAGTGGGACTAGCGGGGCCTACGAGCAGTACTTC.